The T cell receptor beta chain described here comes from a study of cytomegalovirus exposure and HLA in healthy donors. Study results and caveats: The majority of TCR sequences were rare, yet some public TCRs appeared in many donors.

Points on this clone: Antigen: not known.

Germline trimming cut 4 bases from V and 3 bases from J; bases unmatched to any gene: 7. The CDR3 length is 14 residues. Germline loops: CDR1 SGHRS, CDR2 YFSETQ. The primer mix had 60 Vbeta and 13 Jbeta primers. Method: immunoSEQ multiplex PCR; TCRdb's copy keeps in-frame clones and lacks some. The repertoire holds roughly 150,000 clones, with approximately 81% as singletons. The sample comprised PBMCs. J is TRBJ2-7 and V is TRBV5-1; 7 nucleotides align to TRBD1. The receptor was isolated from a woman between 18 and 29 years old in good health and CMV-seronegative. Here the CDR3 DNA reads TGCGCCAGCAGCGACACAGGGGCCGTCTACGAGCAGTACTTC. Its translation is CASSDTGAVYEQYF. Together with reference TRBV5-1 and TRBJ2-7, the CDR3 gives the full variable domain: KAGVTQTPRYLIKTRGQQVTLSCSPISGHRSVSWYQQTPGQGLQFLFEYFSETQRNKGNFPGRFSGRQFSNSRSEMNVSTLELGDSALYLCASSDTGAVYEQYFGPGTRLTVT.